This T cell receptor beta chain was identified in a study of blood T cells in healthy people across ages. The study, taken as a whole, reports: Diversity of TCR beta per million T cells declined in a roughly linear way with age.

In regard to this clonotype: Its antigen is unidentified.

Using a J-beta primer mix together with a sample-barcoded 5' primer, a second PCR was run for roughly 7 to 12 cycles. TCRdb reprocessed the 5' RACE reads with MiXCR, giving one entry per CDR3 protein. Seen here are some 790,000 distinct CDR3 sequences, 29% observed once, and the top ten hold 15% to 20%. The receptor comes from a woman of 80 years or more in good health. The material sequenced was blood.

As DNA, the CDR3 is TGTGCCAGCAGCTTAGCGACTGGTAAAGGAGAGACCCAGTACTTC. Protein sequence: CASSLATGKGETQYF. V gene TRBV7-6 combines with J gene TRBJ2-5; D gene uncertain. The CDR3 runs to 15 residues. Trimming took off 0 bases at V and 4 bases at J, with 12 bases between the two ends. Looked up from germline, CDR1 is SGHVS and CDR2 is FNYEAQ.